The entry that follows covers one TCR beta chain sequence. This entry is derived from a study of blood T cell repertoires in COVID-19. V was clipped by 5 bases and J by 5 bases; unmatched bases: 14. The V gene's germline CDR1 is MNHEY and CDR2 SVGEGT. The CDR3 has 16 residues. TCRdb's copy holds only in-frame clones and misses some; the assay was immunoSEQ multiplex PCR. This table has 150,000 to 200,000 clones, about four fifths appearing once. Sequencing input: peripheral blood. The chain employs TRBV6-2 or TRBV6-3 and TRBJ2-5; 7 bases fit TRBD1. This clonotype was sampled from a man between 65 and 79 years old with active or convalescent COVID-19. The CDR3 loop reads CASSPLRGGQGETQYF. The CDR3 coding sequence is TGTGCCAGCAGTCCCTTAAGAGGGGGCCAGGGGGAGACCCAGTACTTC.